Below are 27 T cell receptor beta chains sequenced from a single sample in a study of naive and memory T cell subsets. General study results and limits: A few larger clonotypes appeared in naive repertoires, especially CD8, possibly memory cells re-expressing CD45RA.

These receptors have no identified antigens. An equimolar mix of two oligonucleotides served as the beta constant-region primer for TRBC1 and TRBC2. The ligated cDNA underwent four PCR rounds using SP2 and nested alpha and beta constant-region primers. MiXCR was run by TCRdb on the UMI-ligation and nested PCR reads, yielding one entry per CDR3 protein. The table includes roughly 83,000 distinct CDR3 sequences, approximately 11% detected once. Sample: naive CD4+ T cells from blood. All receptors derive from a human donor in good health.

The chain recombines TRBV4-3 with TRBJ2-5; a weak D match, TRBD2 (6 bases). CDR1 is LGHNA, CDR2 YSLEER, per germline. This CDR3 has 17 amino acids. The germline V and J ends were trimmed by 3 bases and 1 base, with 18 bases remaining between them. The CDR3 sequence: CASSHGKRGFFQETQYF. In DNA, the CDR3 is TGCGCCAGCAGCCATGGAAAACGGGGGTTCTTCCAAGAGACCCAGTACTTC.

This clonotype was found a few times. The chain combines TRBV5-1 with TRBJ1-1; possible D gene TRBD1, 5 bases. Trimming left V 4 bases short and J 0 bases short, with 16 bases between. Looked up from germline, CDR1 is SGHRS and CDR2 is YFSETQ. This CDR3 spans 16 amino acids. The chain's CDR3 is CASSPLRGNMNTEAFF. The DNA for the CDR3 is TGCGCCAGCAGCCCCCTTAGGGGAAACATGAACACTGAAGCTTTCTTT.

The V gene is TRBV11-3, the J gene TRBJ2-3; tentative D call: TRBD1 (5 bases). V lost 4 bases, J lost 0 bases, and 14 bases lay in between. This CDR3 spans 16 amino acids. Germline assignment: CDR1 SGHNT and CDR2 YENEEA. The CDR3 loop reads CASSYAQDGSTDTQYF. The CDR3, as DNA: TGTGCCAGCAGCTACGCACAGGACGGTAGCACAGATACGCAGTATTTT.

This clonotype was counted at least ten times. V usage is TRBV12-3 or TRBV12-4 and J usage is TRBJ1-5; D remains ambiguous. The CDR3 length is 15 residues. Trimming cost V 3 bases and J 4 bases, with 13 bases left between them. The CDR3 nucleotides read TGTGCCAGCAGTTTTCAGCTGCTGGGTAATCAGCCCCAGCATTTT. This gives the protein CASSFQLLGNQPQHF.

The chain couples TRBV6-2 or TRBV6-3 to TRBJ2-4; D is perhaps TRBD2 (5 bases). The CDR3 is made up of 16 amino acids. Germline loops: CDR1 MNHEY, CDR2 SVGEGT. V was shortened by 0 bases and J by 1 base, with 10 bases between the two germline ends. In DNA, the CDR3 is TGTGCCAGCAGTTACTCCGGGGTAATTGCCAAAAACATTCAGTACTTC. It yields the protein CASSYSGVIAKNIQYF.

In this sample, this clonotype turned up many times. In DNA form, the CDR3 reads TGTGCCAGTAGTCTAGGGACGCCAACTGAAGCTTTCTTT. The encoded protein is CASSLGTPTEAFF. The chain carries TRBV19 and TRBJ1-1, with D possibly TRBD1 on 5 matching bases. This CDR3 comprises 13 residues. V was cut by 5 bases and J by 5 bases, with 12 bases left in between. Germline CDR1 is LNHDA and CDR2 is SQIVND (reference sequence).

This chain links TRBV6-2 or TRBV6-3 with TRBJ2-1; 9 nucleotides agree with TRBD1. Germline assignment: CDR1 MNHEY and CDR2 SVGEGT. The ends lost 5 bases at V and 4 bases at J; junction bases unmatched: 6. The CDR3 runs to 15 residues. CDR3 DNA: TGTGCCAGCAGTCAAGGACAGGGGACGTACAATGAGCAGTTCTTC. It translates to CASSQGQGTYNEQFF.

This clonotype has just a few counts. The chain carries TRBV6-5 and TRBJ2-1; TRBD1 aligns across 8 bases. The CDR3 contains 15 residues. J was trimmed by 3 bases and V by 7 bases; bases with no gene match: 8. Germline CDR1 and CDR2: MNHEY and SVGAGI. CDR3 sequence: CASKNWTGYYNEQFF. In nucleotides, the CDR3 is TGTGCCAGCAAGAACTGGACAGGGTACTACAATGAGCAGTTCTTC.

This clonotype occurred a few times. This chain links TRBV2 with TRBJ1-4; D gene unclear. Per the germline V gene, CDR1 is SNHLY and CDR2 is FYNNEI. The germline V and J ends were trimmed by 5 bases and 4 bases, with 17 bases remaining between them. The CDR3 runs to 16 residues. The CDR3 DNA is TGTGCCAGCAGTCTGGCTTCCCCGGCGGGTAATGAAAAACTGTTTTTT. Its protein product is CASSLASPAGNEKLFF. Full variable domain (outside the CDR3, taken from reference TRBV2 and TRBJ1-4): EPEVTQTPSHQVTQMGQEVILRCVPISNHLYFYWYRQILGQKVEFLVSFYNNEISEKSEIFDDQFSVERPDGSNFTLKIRSTKLEDSAMYFCASSLASPAGNEKLFFGSGTQLSVL.

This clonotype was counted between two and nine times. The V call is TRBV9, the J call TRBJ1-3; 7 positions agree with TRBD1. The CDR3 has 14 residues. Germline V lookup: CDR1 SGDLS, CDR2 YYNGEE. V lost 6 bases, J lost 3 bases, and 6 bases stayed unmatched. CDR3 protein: CASTPQGYGNTIYF. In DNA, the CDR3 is TGTGCCAGCACCCCACAGGGGTATGGAAACACCATATATTTT. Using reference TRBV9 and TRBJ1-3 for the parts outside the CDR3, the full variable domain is DSGVTQTPKHLITATGQRVTLRCSPRSGDLSVYWYQQSLDQGLQFLIQYYNGEERAKGNILERFSAQQFPDLHSELNLSSLELGDSALYFCASTPQGYGNTIYFGEGSWLTVV.

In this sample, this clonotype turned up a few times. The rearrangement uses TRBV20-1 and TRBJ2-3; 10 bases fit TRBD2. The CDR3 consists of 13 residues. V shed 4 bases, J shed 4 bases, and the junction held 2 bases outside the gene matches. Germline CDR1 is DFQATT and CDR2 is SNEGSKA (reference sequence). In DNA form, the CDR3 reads TGCAGTGCTACTCTAGCGGGAGCAGATACGCAGTATTTT. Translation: CSATLAGADTQYF.

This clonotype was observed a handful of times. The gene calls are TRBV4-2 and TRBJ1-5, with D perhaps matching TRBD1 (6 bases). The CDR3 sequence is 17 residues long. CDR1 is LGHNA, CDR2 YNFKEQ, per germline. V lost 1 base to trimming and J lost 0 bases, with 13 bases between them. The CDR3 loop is CASSQGTETYSNQPQHF. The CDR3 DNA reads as TGTGCCAGCAGCCAAGGGACAGAAACATATAGCAATCAGCCCCAGCATTTT.

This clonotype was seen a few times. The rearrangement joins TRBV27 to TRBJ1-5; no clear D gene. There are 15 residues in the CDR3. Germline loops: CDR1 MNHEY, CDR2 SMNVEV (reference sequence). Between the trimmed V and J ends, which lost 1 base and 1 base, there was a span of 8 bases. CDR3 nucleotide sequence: TGTGCCAGCAGTTTATTCGGATGGAGCAATCAGCCCCAGCATTTT. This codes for CASSLFGWSNQPQHF.

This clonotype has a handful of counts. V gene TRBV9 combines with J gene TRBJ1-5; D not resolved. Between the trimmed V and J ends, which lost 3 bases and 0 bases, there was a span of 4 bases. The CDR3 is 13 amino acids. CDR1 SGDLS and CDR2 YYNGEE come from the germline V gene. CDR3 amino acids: CASSGDSNQPQHF. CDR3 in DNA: TGTGCCAGCAGCGGTGATAGCAATCAGCCCCAGCATTTT. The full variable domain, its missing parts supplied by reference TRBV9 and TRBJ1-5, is DSGVTQTPKHLITATGQRVTLRCSPRSGDLSVYWYQQSLDQGLQFLIQYYNGEERAKGNILERFSAQQFPDLHSELNLSSLELGDSALYFCASSGDSNQPQHFGDGTRLSIL.

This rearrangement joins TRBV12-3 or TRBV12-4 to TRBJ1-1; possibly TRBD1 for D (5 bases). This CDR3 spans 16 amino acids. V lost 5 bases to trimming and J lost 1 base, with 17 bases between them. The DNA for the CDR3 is TGTGCCAGCAGTCGATACAACCCTCAGGGGAACACTGAAGCTTTCTTT. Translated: CASSRYNPQGNTEAFF.

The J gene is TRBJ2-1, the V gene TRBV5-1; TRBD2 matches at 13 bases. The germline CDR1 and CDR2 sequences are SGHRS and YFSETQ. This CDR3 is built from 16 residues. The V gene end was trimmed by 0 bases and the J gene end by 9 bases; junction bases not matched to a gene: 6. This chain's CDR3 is CASSLGGTSGMSEQFF. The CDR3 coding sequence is TGCGCCAGCAGCTTGGGCGGGACTAGCGGGATGAGTGAGCAGTTCTTC.

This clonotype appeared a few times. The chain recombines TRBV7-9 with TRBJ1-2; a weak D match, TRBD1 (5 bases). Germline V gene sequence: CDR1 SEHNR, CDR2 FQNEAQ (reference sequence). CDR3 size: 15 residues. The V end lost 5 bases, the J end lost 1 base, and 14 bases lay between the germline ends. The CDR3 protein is CASSPDGTLNYGYTF. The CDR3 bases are TGTGCCAGCAGCCCTGACGGGACCCTTAACTATGGCTACACCTTC.

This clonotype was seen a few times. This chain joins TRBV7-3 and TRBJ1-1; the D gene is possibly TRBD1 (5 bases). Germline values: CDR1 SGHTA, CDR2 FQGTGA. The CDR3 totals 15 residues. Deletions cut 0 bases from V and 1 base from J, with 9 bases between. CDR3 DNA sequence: TGTGCCAGCAGCTTAACACAGGTAGAGAACACTGAAGCTTTCTTT. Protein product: CASSLTQVENTEAFF.

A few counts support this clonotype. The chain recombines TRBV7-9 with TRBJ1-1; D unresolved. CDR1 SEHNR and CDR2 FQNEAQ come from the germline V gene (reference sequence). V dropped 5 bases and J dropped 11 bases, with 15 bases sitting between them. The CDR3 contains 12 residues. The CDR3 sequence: CASSDGPLPAFF. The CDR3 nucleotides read TGTGCCAGCAGCGACGGACCCTTACCGGCTTTCTTT.

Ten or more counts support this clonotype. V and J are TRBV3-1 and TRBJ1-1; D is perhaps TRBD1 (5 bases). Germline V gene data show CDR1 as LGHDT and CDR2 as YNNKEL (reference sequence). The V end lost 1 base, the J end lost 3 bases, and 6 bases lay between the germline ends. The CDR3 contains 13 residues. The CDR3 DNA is TGTGCCAGCAGCCAAGTGGGACACACTGAAGCTTTCTTT. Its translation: CASSQVGHTEAFF.

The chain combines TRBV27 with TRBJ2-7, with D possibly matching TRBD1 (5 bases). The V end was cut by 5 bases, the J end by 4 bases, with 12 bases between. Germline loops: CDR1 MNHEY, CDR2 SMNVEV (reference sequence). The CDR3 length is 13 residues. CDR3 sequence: CASSPRQFYEQYF. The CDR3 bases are TGTGCCAGCAGTCCTAGACAGTTTTACGAGCAGTACTTC.

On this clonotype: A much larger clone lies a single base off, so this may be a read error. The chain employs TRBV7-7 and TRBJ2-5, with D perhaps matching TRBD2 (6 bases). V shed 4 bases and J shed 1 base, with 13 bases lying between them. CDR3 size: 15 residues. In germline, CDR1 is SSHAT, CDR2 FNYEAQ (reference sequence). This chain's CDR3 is CASSSAGGLQETQYF. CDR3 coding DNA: TGTGCCAGCAGCTCCGCCGGGGGTCTCCAAGAGACCCAGTACTTC.

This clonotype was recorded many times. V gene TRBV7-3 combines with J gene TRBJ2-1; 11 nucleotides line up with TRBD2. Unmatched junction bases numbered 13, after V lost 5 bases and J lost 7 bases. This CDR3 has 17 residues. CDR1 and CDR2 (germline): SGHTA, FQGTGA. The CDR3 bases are TGTGCCAGCAGCGTAGGGCTCATAGCGGGGGGGCCGAATGAGCAGTTCTTC. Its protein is CASSVGLIAGGPNEQFF. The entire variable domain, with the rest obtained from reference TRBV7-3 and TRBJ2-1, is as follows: GAGVSQTPSNKVTEKGKYVELRCDPISGHTALYWYRQSLGQGPEFLIYFQGTGAADDSGLPNDRFFAVRPEGSVSTLKIQRTERGDSAVYLCASSVGLIAGGPNEQFFGPGTRLTVL.

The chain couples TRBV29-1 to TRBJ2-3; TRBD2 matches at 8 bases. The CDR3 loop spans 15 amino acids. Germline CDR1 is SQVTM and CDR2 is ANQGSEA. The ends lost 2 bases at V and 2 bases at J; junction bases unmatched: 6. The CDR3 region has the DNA TGCAGCGTTGAACGAGCGGGGGCGCCCACAGATACGCAGTATTTT. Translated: CSVERAGAPTDTQYF.

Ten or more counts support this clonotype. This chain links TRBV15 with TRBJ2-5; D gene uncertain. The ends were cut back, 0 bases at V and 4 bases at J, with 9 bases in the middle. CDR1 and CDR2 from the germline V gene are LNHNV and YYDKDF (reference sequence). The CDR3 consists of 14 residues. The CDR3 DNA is TGTGCCACCAGCAGAGATGGACGGCCAGAGACCCAGTACTTC. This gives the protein CATSRDGRPETQYF.

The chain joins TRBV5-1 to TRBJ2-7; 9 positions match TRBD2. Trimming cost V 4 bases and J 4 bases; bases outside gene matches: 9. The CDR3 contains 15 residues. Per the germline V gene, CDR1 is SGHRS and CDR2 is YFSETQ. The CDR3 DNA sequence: TGCGCCAGCAGCGTCGTGACTAGCGGTGAATACGAGCAGTACTTC. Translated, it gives CASSVVTSGEYEQYF.

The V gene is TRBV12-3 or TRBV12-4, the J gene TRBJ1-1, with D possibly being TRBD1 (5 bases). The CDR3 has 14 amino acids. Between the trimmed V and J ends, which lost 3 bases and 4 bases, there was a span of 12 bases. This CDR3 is CASSLISGGTEAFF. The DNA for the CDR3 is TGTGCCAGCAGTTTGATTTCGGGGGGCACTGAAGCTTTCTTT.